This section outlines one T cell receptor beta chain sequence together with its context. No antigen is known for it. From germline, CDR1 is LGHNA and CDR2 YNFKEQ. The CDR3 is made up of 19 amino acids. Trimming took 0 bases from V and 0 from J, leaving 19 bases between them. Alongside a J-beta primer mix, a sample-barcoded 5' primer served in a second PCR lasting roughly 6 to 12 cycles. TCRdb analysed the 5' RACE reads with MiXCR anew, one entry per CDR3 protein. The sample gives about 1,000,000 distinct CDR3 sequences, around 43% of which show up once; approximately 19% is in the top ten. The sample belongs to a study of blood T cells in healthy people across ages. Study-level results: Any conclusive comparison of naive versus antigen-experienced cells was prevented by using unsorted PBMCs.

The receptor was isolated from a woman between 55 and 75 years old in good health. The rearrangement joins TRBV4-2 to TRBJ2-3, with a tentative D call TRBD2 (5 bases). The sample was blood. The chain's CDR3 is CASSQEYSAQRPSTDTQYF. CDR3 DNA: TGTGCCAGCAGCCAAGAATATTCGGCCCAGCGGCCAAGCACAGATACGCAGTATTTT.